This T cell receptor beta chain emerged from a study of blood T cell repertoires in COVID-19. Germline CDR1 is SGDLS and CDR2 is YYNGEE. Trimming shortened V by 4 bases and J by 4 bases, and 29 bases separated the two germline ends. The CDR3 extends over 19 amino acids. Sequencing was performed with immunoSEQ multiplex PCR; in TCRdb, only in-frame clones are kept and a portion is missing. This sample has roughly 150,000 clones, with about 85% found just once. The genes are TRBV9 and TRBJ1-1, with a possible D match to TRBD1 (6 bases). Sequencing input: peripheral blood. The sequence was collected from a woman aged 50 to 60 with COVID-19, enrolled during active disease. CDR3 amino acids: CASSIDPGDGLGPGTEAFF. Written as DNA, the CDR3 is TGTGCCAGCAGCATAGACCCAGGGGACGGATTGGGGCCGGGCACTGAAGCTTTCTTT.